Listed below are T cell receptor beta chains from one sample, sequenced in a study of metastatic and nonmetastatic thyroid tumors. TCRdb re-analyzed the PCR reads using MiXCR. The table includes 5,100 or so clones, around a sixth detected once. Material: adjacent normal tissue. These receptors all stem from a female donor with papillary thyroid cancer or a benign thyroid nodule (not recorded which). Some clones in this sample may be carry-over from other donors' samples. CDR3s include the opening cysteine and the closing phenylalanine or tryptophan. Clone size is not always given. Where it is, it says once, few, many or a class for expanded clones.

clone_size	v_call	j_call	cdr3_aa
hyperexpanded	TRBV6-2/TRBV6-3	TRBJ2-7	CASSYGQIYEQYF
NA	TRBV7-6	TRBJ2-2	CASSPLRHGELFF
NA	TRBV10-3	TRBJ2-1	CAISESGDDEQFF
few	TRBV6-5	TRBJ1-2	CASSYSVTGFYGYTF
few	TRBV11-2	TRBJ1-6	CASGLVDSPPHF
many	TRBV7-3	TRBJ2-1	CASSPGGAGGNEQFF
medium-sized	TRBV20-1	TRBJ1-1	CSAPGWGLGNTEAFF
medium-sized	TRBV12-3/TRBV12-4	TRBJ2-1	CASSLRRNEQFF
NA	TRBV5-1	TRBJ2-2	CASSLARYDTGELFF
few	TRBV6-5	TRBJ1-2	CASSYTAFYGYTF
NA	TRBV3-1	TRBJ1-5	CASGDGLHNQPQHF
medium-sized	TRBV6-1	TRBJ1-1	CASSPVGMNTEAFF
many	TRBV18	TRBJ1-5	CASSNGGSQPQHF
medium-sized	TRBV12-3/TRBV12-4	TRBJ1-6	CASSLTTTTLHF
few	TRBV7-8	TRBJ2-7	CASRGGGMDRVSVGQYF
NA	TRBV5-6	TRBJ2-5	CASSARDFQETQYF
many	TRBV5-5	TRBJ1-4	CASSFWDGATNEKLFF
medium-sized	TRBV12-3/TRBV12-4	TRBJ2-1	CASSPSGAKQFF
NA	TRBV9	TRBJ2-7	CASSAGFEQYF
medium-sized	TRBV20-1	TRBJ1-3	CSAQSTGFPGNTIYF
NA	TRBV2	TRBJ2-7	CASNRDRTYEQYF
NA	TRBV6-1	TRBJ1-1	CASSEGLQVNTEAFF
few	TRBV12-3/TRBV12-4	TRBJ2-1	CASSFWAAYNEQFF
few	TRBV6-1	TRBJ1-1	CASSEGPGTVGEAFF
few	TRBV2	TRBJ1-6	CASSERSRSSPLHF
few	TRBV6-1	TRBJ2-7	CASTMTDEQYF
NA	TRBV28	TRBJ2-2	CVSRTSTRWGAWELFF
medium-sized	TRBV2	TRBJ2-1	CASRTGTSDYNEQFF
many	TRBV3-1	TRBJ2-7	CASSQFLHEQYF
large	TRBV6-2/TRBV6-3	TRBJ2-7	CASTAVSGGNTYEQYF
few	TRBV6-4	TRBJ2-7	CASRATITRTGTYEQYF
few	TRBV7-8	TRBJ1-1	CASSVYSNTEAFF
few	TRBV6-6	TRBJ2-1	CAISFYATGLDNEQFF
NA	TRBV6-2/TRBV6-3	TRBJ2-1	CASSYYGTRGSYNEQFF
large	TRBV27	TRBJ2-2	CASSNLDTGYTGELFF
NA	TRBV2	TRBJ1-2	CASSEDRSSWAYGYTF
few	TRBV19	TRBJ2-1	CASSIGGVFGEQFF
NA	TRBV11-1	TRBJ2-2	CASSLGQGTNTGELFF
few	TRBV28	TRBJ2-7	CASRLYTGAPYEQYF
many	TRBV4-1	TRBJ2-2	CASSQDSAFNTGELFF
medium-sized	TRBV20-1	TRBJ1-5	CSARDGNSNQPQHF
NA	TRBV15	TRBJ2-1	CATSREVTIGSDEQFF
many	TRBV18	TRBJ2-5	CAGSAGLQETQYF
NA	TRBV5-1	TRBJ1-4	CASSLGDTSNEKLFF
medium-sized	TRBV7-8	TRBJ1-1	CASSQAGGNTEAFF
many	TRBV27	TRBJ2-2	CASSVGGRGTGELFF
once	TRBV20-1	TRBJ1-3	CSVVRDSPGNTIYF
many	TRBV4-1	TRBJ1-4	CASSHTRGGSNEKLFF